This is a list of T cell receptor beta chains from one sample in a study of technical replicates of blood from a handful of donors. The method was immunoSEQ multiplex PCR; TCRdb's version includes in-frame clones alone and lacks a portion of them. The top ten hold 0.2% to 0.3% of the sample, which has 84,000 or so clones, roughly 94% seen once. The sample was T cells isolated from PBMCs. Source of these receptors: a human donor in good health. CDR3s include the opening cysteine and the closing phenylalanine or tryptophan. A D gene is named only where the DNA matches it firmly.

V	J	D	CDR3
TRBV4-1	TRBJ2-5	.	CASSQYTGRETQYF
TRBV29-1	TRBJ1-2	.	CSTGQPLYGYTF
TRBV30	TRBJ2-3	.	CAWSVQAGDDTQYF
TRBV5-1	TRBJ1-5	.	CASSLGQNNQPQHF
TRBV9	TRBJ2-1	TRBD1	CASSVVGDSLNEQFF
TRBV27	TRBJ1-3	.	CASRLSGAGNTIYF
TRBV25-1	TRBJ2-1	TRBD2	CASSEGGSGGYEQFF
TRBV6-6	TRBJ2-7	.	CASTHGGELSRYF
TRBV5-1	TRBJ2-2	.	CASSLAGNTGELFF
TRBV25-1	TRBJ2-2	TRBD2	CASSEWKGGTGELFF
TRBV5-4	TRBJ2-7	TRBD1	CASSGKNTGTGVYYEQYF
TRBV27	TRBJ1-1	TRBD1	CASLSLRDRGRTEAFF
TRBV2	TRBJ2-7	.	CASSERQAALYEQYF
TRBV6-5	TRBJ2-3	TRBD1	CASRDRAWGTDTQYF
TRBV4-1	TRBJ1-3	.	CASSQLGTGSIRSGNTIYF
TRBV10-3	TRBJ2-7	TRBD2	CAISEDSGRVTYEQYF
TRBV27	TRBJ1-5	.	CASSLTGFSNQPQHF
TRBV27	TRBJ2-5	TRBD1	CASSFGTGALETQYF
TRBV19	TRBJ2-1	TRBD1	CASSIFDSGQAYNEQFF
TRBV6-1	TRBJ1-5	.	CARAAGSSNQPQHF
TRBV4-1	TRBJ1-3	.	CASSQPELGLGNTIYF
TRBV6-1	TRBJ2-7	.	CASSEAPRAGVLEQYF
TRBV7-9	TRBJ2-7	.	CASSGKTSIYEQYF
TRBV6-5	TRBJ2-2	.	CASSFIANTGELFF
TRBV7-9	TRBJ2-3	.	CASSHPPRLRTDTQYF
TRBV28	TRBJ2-5	.	CASRPRGVKQETQYF
TRBV7-3	TRBJ2-1	TRBD2	CASSLGAAGGRTNEQFF
TRBV5-1	TRBJ2-2	TRBD1	CASRVRQGSTGELFF
TRBV7-3	TRBJ2-3	TRBD2	CASSLLAGATDTQYF
TRBV19	TRBJ1-1	TRBD1	CASSTGQGPNTEAFF
TRBV29-1	TRBJ2-1	TRBD1	CSVAPGWQGAGSEQFF
TRBV28	TRBJ1-2	TRBD1	CASSTTGAGYTF
TRBV29-1	TRBJ1-5	.	CSVVTGSPGPQHF
TRBV6-5	TRBJ2-7	.	CASSARTGYEQYF
TRBV10-3	TRBJ1-2	TRBD1	CATTGTGEFLGYTF
TRBV5-1	TRBJ1-3	.	CASSLLPGETIYF
TRBV7-9	TRBJ2-7	.	CASSLVGARYEQYF
TRBV14	TRBJ2-7	.	CASSQEAPREQYF
TRBV4-2	TRBJ2-2	TRBD2	CASRRNLGVAGGTGELFF
TRBV5-6	TRBJ1-2	TRBD1	CASSLRTGANYGYTF
TRBV5-1	TRBJ1-2	TRBD1	CASSSGQTLNYGYTF
TRBV11-2	TRBJ2-5	TRBD2	CASSFAGVQETQYF
TRBV19	TRBJ1-4	TRBD1	CASRNVGRGTGANEKLFF